The 3 T cell receptor beta chains below were found in one sample sequenced in a study of Ad26.COV2.S vaccination and SARS-CoV-2 variants. Treatment: roughly 19 received Ad26.COV2.S at low or high dose, single or two shots; 5 received placebo; per-sample allocation not given. Specimens were obtained on day 63 following the first vaccine or placebo injection. Sequencing was performed with immunoSEQ multiplex PCR; in TCRdb, only in-frame clones are kept and a portion is missing. The repertoire consists of about 240,000 clones, with 85% to 90% occurring once and the leading ten covering about 10%. The sequences come from peripheral blood, collected in a trial of Ad26.COV2.S vaccine versus placebo. These receptors all come from a person aged 18 to 59 who received the Ad26.COV2.S COVID-19 vaccine or a placebo.

The V and J genes are TRBV3-1 (or the pseudogene TRBV3-2) and TRBJ1-1, with D unclear. The CDR3 has 12 residues. The V and J ends lost 3 bases and 4 bases respectively, with 6 bases between them. Germline V lookup: CDR1 LGHDT, CDR2 YNNKEL (reference sequence). For the CDR3, the DNA is TGTGCCAGCAGCCAGGGGTTCACTGAAGCTTTCTTT. Protein: CASSQGFTEAFF.

This clone came up a few times. The V gene is TRBV4-2, the J gene TRBJ2-5; 7 bases agree with TRBD2. Germline CDR1 reads LGHNA; CDR2 reads YNFKEQ. J was trimmed by 4 bases and V by 4 bases; bases with no gene match: 12. The CDR3 extends over 16 amino acids. The CDR3: CASSPNRGDERETQYF. The CDR3 DNA reads as TGTGCCAGCAGCCCAAATCGGGGGGATGAAAGAGAGACCCAGTACTTC.

The sample holds one count of this clone. The chain employs TRBV7-8 and TRBJ2-5, with D tentatively TRBD1 or TRBD2 (5 bases each). The germline V gene encodes CDR1 SGHVS and CDR2 FQNEAQ. V was trimmed by 5 bases and J by 5 bases, leaving 9 bases between them. The CDR3 contains 12 residues. The DNA of the CDR3 is TGTGCCAGCAGCCGGGGCGGGGAGACCCAGTACTTC. Translated, it gives CASSRGGETQYF.